A single sample gave rise to the 27 T cell receptor beta chains below, sequenced in a study of response to subunit inactivated influenza vaccine. TCRdb ran MiXCR on the RT-PCR reads and lists one entry per CDR3 protein. Here the sample spans roughly 500,000 distinct CDR3 sequences, approximately 22% being singletons. The sample was also linked to a second study, of T cells expressing NK-cell markers. That investigation notes: 5'RACE template switching with UMIs generated TCR beta cDNA.

The sequencing used CD4+ T cells sorted from PBMCs, collected 11 to 12 days after vaccination. These receptor sequences come from a man aged 45-60 years who received an inactivated influenza vaccine.

The chain carries TRBV30 and TRBJ2-1; TRBD1 is a possible D gene (6 bases). Trimming cost V 0 bases and J 1 base, with 13 bases left between them. CDR3 size: 16 residues. Germline V gives CDR1 GTSNPN, CDR2 SVGIG (reference sequence). CDR3 bases: TGTGCCTGGAGTGTAGCCGGGACACTGTCCTACAATGAGCAGTTCTTC. The encoded protein is CAWSVAGTLSYNEQFF.

This clonotype showed up many times. The J gene is TRBJ2-7, the V gene TRBV12-3 or TRBV12-4; tentatively, D is TRBD2 (6 bases). The CDR3 has 14 amino acids. Trimming removed 5 bases at V and 5 bases at J, with 16 bases between. The CDR3: CASSTTTSPHEQYF. The DNA of the CDR3 is TGTGCCAGCAGTACCACGACTAGTCCCCACGAGCAGTACTTC.

In this sample, this clonotype turned up a few times. This rearrangement joins TRBV29-1 to TRBJ2-2; D is ambiguous. The CDR3 length is 10 residues. Trimming stripped 6 bases from V and 6 bases from J, with 5 bases between. Per the germline V gene, CDR1 is SQVTM and CDR2 is ANQGSEA. The CDR3, as DNA: TGCAGCGTACCCCCCGGGGAGCTGTTTTTT. Amino acids: CSVPPGELFF.

This chain uses TRBV5-1 with TRBJ2-2; D is perhaps TRBD1 (6 bases). Trimming removed 1 base from V and 3 bases from J, with 10 bases in between. This CDR3 has 15 amino acids. Per germline, CDR1 SGHRS and CDR2 YFSETQ. The CDR3 sequence: CASSLQTGDTGELFF. CDR3 in DNA: TGCGCCAGCAGCTTGCAGACAGGTGACACCGGGGAGCTGTTTTTT. Full variable domain (remainder filled in from reference TRBV5-1 and TRBJ2-2): KAGVTQTPRYLIKTRGQQVTLSCSPISGHRSVSWYQQTPGQGLQFLFEYFSETQRNKGNFPGRFSGRQFSNSRSEMNVSTLELGDSALYLCASSLQTGDTGELFFGEGSRLTVL.

The J gene is TRBJ2-1, the V gene TRBV7-9, with D possibly TRBD2 on 5 matching bases. Germline V CDR1 and CDR2: SEHNR, FQNEAQ (reference sequence). The CDR3 totals 14 residues. Trimming took off 5 bases at V and 8 bases at J, with 16 bases between the two ends. The CDR3 DNA follows: TGTGCCAGCAGCCGGGCCACGCAGAGGGATGAGCAGTTCTTC. This codes for CASSRATQRDEQFF.

V and J are TRBV24-1 and TRBJ2-6; TRBD1 might be the D (6 bases). CDR1 is KGHDR, CDR2 SFDVKD, per germline. Trimming took 5 bases from V and 0 from J, leaving 13 bases between them. The CDR3 has 17 residues. The DNA for the CDR3 is TGTGCCACCAGTGGCCAGGGGTCAGGCTCTGGGGCCAACGTCCTGACTTTC. Translated, it gives CATSGQGSGSGANVLTF.

The CDR3 spells CSARDASARSNYEQYF. DNA for the CDR3: TGCAGTGCTAGGGACGCTAGCGCCCGGAGCAACTACGAGCAGTACTTC. The rearrangement uses TRBV20-1 and TRBJ2-7; D may be TRBD2 (6 bases). CDR1 and CDR2 (germline): DFQATT, SNEGSKA (reference sequence). V was clipped by 3 bases and J by 3 bases, with 21 bases between them. The CDR3 is 16 residues long.

In regard to this clonotype: A read error may explain this, as a much larger clone is one base away. The chain combines TRBV27 with TRBJ2-3; either TRBD1 or TRBD2 may supply D (6 bases each). Germline-derived CDR1 and CDR2 are MNHEY and SMNVEV (reference sequence). The length of the CDR3 is 16 residues. The CDR3 sequence: CAGSLYGGHGTDTQYF. CDR3 in DNA: TGTGCCGGCAGTTTATATGGGGGGCACGGCACAGATACGCAGTATTTT.

This clonotype came up a few times. This rearrangement joins TRBV5-1 to TRBJ2-5; D is undetermined. The CDR3 has 15 amino acids. Trimming pared 4 bases from V and 4 bases from J, leaving 17 bases between. Germline CDR1 SGHRS, CDR2 YFSETQ. CDR3 region: CASSTLGSSGETQYF. CDR3 bases: TGCGCCAGCAGCACCCTAGGGTCTTCTGGAGAGACCCAGTACTTC.

The rearrangement joins TRBV6-2 or TRBV6-3 to TRBJ2-1, with 9 nucleotides matching TRBD1. CDR1 and CDR2 (germline): MNHEY, SVGEGT. V was clipped by 7 bases and J by 8 bases; unmatched bases: 18. The CDR3 consists of 17 residues. The DNA for the CDR3 is TGTGCCAGCAACCGGGACAGGGCCATTTCGGGTGTCTATGAGCAGTTCTTC. Translated: CASNRDRAISGVYEQFF.

V usage is TRBV20-1 and J usage is TRBJ2-1; TRBD2 aligns across 13 bases. V was pared by 3 bases and J by 4 bases, with 3 bases of the junction left unmatched. The germline V gene encodes CDR1 DFQATT and CDR2 SNEGSKA (reference sequence). CDR3 length: 15 residues. CDR3 region: CSARRTSGSYNEQFF. The CDR3, as DNA: TGCAGTGCTAGGAGGACTAGCGGGAGTTACAATGAGCAGTTCTTC.

This clonotype was observed a few times. The chain has TRBV5-1 and TRBJ2-2; D is unclear. The CDR3 runs to 16 residues. Germline CDR1 SGHRS, CDR2 YFSETQ. Trimming shortened V by 1 base and J by 1 base, and 11 bases separated the two germline ends. The CDR3 nucleotides are TGCGCCAGCAGCTTGAGGCTAACCAAGAACACCGGGGAGCTGTTTTTT. Translation: CASSLRLTKNTGELFF.

The chain combines TRBV6-6 with TRBJ2-7; a possible D gene is TRBD1 (6 bases). Per the germline V gene, CDR1 is MNHNY and CDR2 is SVGAGI (reference sequence). The CDR3 consists of 13 residues. Trimming shortened V by 2 bases and J by 3 bases, and 8 bases separated the two germline ends. Here the CDR3 DNA reads TGTGCCAGCAGTTACGACAGGTTCTACGAGCAGTACTTC. This sequence encodes CASSYDRFYEQYF.

This clonotype was recorded once. The rearrangement joins TRBV11-3 to TRBJ2-2, with unresolved D. Germline assignment: CDR1 SGHNT and CDR2 YENEEA. With 1 base removed from V and 6 bases from J, the gap between germline ends came to 12 bases. The CDR3 runs to 15 residues. CDR3 in DNA: TGTGCCAGCAGCTTAGGGGGTGGCGACGCCGGGGAGCTGTTTTTT. Amino acid sequence: CASSLGGGDAGELFF.

The CDR3 DNA is TGTGCCAGCAGCCAAGATCGCGGAGGGGACAATGAGCAGTTCTTC. It specifies CASSQDRGGDNEQFF. The gene calls are TRBV4-2 and TRBJ2-1; maybe TRBD2 (6 bases). The CDR3 runs 15 residues. Trimming removed 0 bases from V and 5 bases from J, with 11 bases in between. Germline CDR1 is LGHNA and CDR2 is YNFKEQ.

This chain uses TRBV11-2 with TRBJ2-2, with 16 bases matching TRBD2. Germline-derived CDR1 and CDR2 are SGHAT and FQNNGV. The CDR3 has 20 residues. V lost 1 base and J lost 0; bases outside the gene matches: 5. The CDR3 protein is CASSLVPGLAGGPNTGELFF. Here the CDR3 DNA reads TGTGCCAGCAGCTTAGTACCGGGACTAGCGGGAGGGCCGAACACCGGGGAGCTGTTTTTT.

V is TRBV5-1 and J is TRBJ1-3, with unresolved D. The CDR3 covers 16 residues. V shed 0 bases and J shed 0 bases, with 10 bases lying between them. Germline loops: CDR1 SGHRS, CDR2 YFSETQ. CDR3 protein: CASSLDPPLSGNTIYF. CDR3 DNA sequence: TGCGCCAGCAGCTTGGATCCGCCTCTCTCTGGAAACACCATATATTTT.

The sample holds a few counts of this clonotype. The chain carries TRBV4-1 and TRBJ2-5; D may match TRBD1 or TRBD2 (5 bases each). The V gene's germline CDR1 is MGHRA and CDR2 YSYEKL. CDR3 length equals 16 residues. Trimming removed 1 base from V and 2 bases from J, with 14 bases in between. DNA for the CDR3: TGCGCCAGCAGCCAAGCCCCCGGGACGGCACAAGAGACCCAGTACTTC. As protein: CASSQAPGTAQETQYF.

The chain combines TRBV4-3 with TRBJ2-3; 7 nucleotides line up with TRBD1. Germline lookup yields CDR1 LGHNA and CDR2 YSLEER. The junction had 5 bases not matched to a gene; V was cut back by 0 bases and J by 2 bases. The CDR3 has 16 amino acids. The CDR3 loop is CASSQEIGGPTDTQYF. CDR3 sequence (DNA): TGCGCCAGCAGCCAAGAGATAGGGGGCCCCACAGATACGCAGTATTTT.

This chain joins TRBV4-3 and TRBJ2-1, with TRBD2 matching over 10 bases. J was trimmed by 5 bases and V by 4 bases; bases with no gene match: 5. The length of the CDR3 is 15 residues. Germline V gene sequence: CDR1 LGHNA, CDR2 YSLEER. CDR3 in DNA: TGCGCCAGCAGCCCACGGACTAGCGGCAACAATGAGCAGTTCTTC. This sequence encodes CASSPRTSGNNEQFF.

The chain couples TRBV20-1 to TRBJ2-7; no definite D call. CDR3 size: 10 residues. Germline assignment: CDR1 DFQATT and CDR2 SNEGSKA (reference sequence). Trimming removed 6 bases from V and 5 bases from J, with 8 bases in between. The CDR3 is CSANRDEQYF. CDR3 in DNA: TGCAGTGCAAATAGAGACGAGCAGTACTTC.

The chain has TRBV20-1 and TRBJ2-5; D perhaps matches TRBD2 (5 bases). Germline V lookup: CDR1 DFQATT, CDR2 SNEGSKA (reference sequence). The CDR3 runs to 17 residues. Trimming cost V 0 bases and J 5 bases, with 22 bases left between them. The CDR3 bases are TGCAGTGCTAGAGACCCCCGGTTGCCGAGGGTCGTTGAGACCCAGTACTTC. Its protein is CSARDPRLPRVVETQYF.

The chain's CDR3 is CASDRGRDYEQYF. The DNA of the CDR3 is TGTGCCAGCGATCGGGGCAGGGACTACGAGCAGTACTTC. This chain connects TRBV28 to TRBJ2-7, with D possibly called TRBD1 or TRBD2 (5 bases each). CDR1 is MDHEN, CDR2 SYDVKM, per germline. V was trimmed by 8 bases and J by 3 bases, leaving 14 bases between them. The CDR3 consists of 13 residues.

This chain joins TRBV20-1 and TRBJ2-1; the D is unclear. The germline gives CDR1 DFQATT, CDR2 SNEGSKA (reference sequence). CDR3 length: 13 residues. Trimming shortened V by 1 base and J by 8 bases, and 12 bases separated the two germline ends. CDR3 sequence reads: CSARAPAQHEQFF. CDR3 coding DNA: TGCAGTGCTAGAGCCCCGGCGCAGCATGAGCAGTTCTTC.

This clonotype occurred a few times. This chain joins TRBV5-1 and TRBJ1-3; 11 bases align to TRBD1. Trimming took 0 bases from V and 0 from J; bases not matched to a gene: 8. The CDR3 runs to 19 residues. CDR1 is SGHRS, CDR2 YFSETQ, per germline. The CDR3 spells CASSLGTGGGGSSGNTIYF. The DNA for the CDR3 is TGCGCCAGCAGCTTGGGGACAGGGGGCGGCGGCAGCTCTGGAAACACCATATATTTT.

V is TRBV11-2 and J is TRBJ1-2; D perhaps matches TRBD1 (5 bases). Germline CDR1 and CDR2: SGHAT and FQNNGV. This CDR3 contains 15 residues. Trimming removed 3 bases from V and 3 bases from J, with 14 bases in between. In nucleotides, the CDR3 is TGTGCCAGCAGCTTTTCTGGGACGAATTACTATGGCTACACCTTC. Protein product: CASSFSGTNYYGYTF.

This clonotype has only a few counts. This chain joins TRBV28 and TRBJ1-1; weak D call: TRBD1 (6 bases). Per the germline V gene, CDR1 is MDHEN and CDR2 is SYDVKM. Trimming cost V 11 bases and J 1 base, with 14 bases left between them. The CDR3 is 13 amino acids. This CDR3 is CAGGAGANTEAFF. The DNA of the CDR3 is TGTGCCGGAGGGGCAGGGGCGAACACTGAAGCTTTCTTT.